A selection of T cell receptor beta chains follows, all from one sample in a study of radiation and T cells in renal cell carcinoma. Assay used: immunoSEQ multiplex PCR; TCRdb lists only in-frame clones, some missing. The sample records about 160,000 clones, roughly 90% being singletons. The sample here was blood, taken from a patient whose treatment included radiotherapy and nephrectomy. The receptors were sampled from a woman aged 70 to 79 with renal cell carcinoma. Both conserved end residues are part of each CDR3. Fields, in order: J gene, V gene, D gene, clone size, CDR3 DNA, CDR3 protein. A D gene is named only where the DNA matches it firmly. Rows may omit the clone size; those that give it use once, few, many or a size class.

j_call: TRBJ1-4
v_call: TRBV5-5
d_call: NA
clone_size: NA
cdr3_nt: TGTGCCAGCAGCTTGGCCGTCGCAACTAATGAAAAACTGTTTTTT
cdr3_aa: CASSLAVATNEKLFF

j_call: TRBJ2-1
v_call: TRBV4-3
d_call: TRBD2
clone_size: few
cdr3_nt: TGCGCCAGCAGCCGGGGCCGGGCGGGGGGGTTGAATGAGCAGTTCTTC
cdr3_aa: CASSRGRAGGLNEQFF

j_call: TRBJ2-1
v_call: TRBV7-2
d_call: TRBD2
clone_size: few
cdr3_nt: TGTGCCAGCAGCCTGGGACTAGTTGAGCAGTTCTTC
cdr3_aa: CASSLGLVEQFF

j_call: TRBJ1-6
v_call: TRBV11-2
d_call: NA
clone_size: NA
cdr3_nt: TGTGCCAGCAGCCCCCGGATGAGATCCTATAATTCACCCCTCCACTTT
cdr3_aa: CASSPRMRSYNSPLHF

j_call: TRBJ2-7
v_call: TRBV7-2
d_call: TRBD1
clone_size: NA
cdr3_nt: TGTGCCAGCAGCCGATCGGGACAGGGGGTCGCGTACGAGCAGTACTTC
cdr3_aa: CASSRSGQGVAYEQYF

j_call: TRBJ1-4
v_call: TRBV4-3
d_call: NA
clone_size: NA
cdr3_nt: TGCGCCAGCAGCCAAGAGACAGGCGAAGATGAAAAACTGTTTTTT
cdr3_aa: CASSQETGEDEKLFF

j_call: TRBJ1-4
v_call: TRBV2
d_call: TRBD1
clone_size: once
cdr3_nt: TGTGCCAGCAGGACAGGGGGCAAGGTTGAAAAACTGTTTTTT
cdr3_aa: CASRTGGKVEKLFF

j_call: TRBJ2-3
v_call: TRBV5-6
d_call: NA
clone_size: NA
cdr3_nt: TGTGCCAGCATAAGAGGTCCGGGGGCTGTCGATACGCAGTATTTT
cdr3_aa: CASIRGPGAVDTQYF

j_call: TRBJ2-5
v_call: TRBV4-3
d_call: NA
clone_size: NA
cdr3_nt: TGCGCCAGCAGCCAAGGGAATGGGCTCTCCCAAGAGACCCAGTACTTC
cdr3_aa: CASSQGNGLSQETQYF

j_call: TRBJ2-7
v_call: TRBV30
d_call: NA
clone_size: NA
cdr3_nt: TGTGCCGGGGAGGGGGCGGCCTACGAGCAGTACTTC
cdr3_aa: CAGEGAAYEQYF

j_call: TRBJ2-1
v_call: TRBV5-4
d_call: TRBD1
clone_size: NA
cdr3_nt: TGTGCCAGCAGCCTACCGGACAGGGTACGGGATGAGCAGTTCTTC
cdr3_aa: CASSLPDRVRDEQFF

j_call: TRBJ1-6
v_call: TRBV14
d_call: TRBD1
clone_size: NA
cdr3_nt: TGTGCCAGCAGTGCACAGGGGTCTTATTCACCCCTCCACTTT
cdr3_aa: CASSAQGSYSPLHF

j_call: TRBJ2-3
v_call: TRBV19
d_call: NA
clone_size: few
cdr3_nt: TGTGCCAGTCAAAAGGAAGATACGCAGTATTTT
cdr3_aa: CASQKEDTQYF

j_call: TRBJ1-1
v_call: TRBV28
d_call: NA
clone_size: NA
cdr3_nt: TGTGCCAGCAGTTTACTAGAGGTATCCGAAGCTTTCTTT
cdr3_aa: CASSLLEVSEAFF

j_call: TRBJ2-7
v_call: TRBV9
d_call: TRBD2
clone_size: NA
cdr3_nt: TGTGCCAGCAGCGTAGTGGCTAGCGGGGGGGACGAGCAGTACTTC
cdr3_aa: CASSVVASGGDEQYF

j_call: TRBJ1-1
v_call: TRBV9
d_call: NA
clone_size: once
cdr3_nt: TGTGCCAGCAGCGCCCCCTGGAGGTCCAACACTGAAGCTTTCTTT
cdr3_aa: CASSAPWRSNTEAFF

j_call: TRBJ1-6
v_call: TRBV28
d_call: NA
clone_size: NA
cdr3_nt: TGTGCCAGCAGTTTATCTAAACCAGGGGCGAAACCCCTCCACTTT
cdr3_aa: CASSLSKPGAKPLHF

j_call: TRBJ2-3
v_call: TRBV5-1
d_call: TRBD2
clone_size: NA
cdr3_nt: TGCGCCAGCAGCTTGAGAACTAGCGGGGGGTCTAGCACAGATACGCAGTATTTT
cdr3_aa: CASSLRTSGGSSTDTQYF

j_call: TRBJ2-1
v_call: TRBV5-1
d_call: TRBD2
clone_size: NA
cdr3_nt: TGCGCCAGCAGCTCAGCGGGGGGGCGGTACAATGAGCAGTTCTTC
cdr3_aa: CASSSAGGRYNEQFF

j_call: TRBJ1-5
v_call: TRBV6-6
d_call: NA
clone_size: NA
cdr3_nt: TGTGCCAGCAGTCGGGCGGGCCAGCCCCAGCATTTT
cdr3_aa: CASSRAGQPQHF

j_call: TRBJ1-5
v_call: TRBV6-1
d_call: NA
clone_size: NA
cdr3_nt: TGTGCCAGCAGGGACGGTAGCAATCAGCCCCAGCATTTT
cdr3_aa: CASRDGSNQPQHF

j_call: TRBJ2-5
v_call: TRBV7-2
d_call: NA
clone_size: NA
cdr3_nt: TGTGCCAGCAGCTTCGGTGACCGGGAGACCCAGTACTTC
cdr3_aa: CASSFGDRETQYF

j_call: TRBJ1-2
v_call: TRBV30
d_call: NA
clone_size: NA
cdr3_nt: TGTGCCTGGAGGAAGGGGGGTTATGGCTACACCTTC
cdr3_aa: CAWRKGGYGYTF

j_call: TRBJ1-2
v_call: TRBV7-9
d_call: TRBD1
clone_size: NA
cdr3_nt: TGTGCCAGCAGCTTAGGGGACAGGGAGTCGGGTGGCTACACCTTC
cdr3_aa: CASSLGDRESGGYTF

j_call: TRBJ2-7
v_call: TRBV28
d_call: TRBD1
clone_size: NA
cdr3_nt: TGTGCCAGCAGAGCGGACAGGGGGTTTTCCTACGAGCAGTACTTC
cdr3_aa: CASRADRGFSYEQYF

j_call: TRBJ1-1
v_call: TRBV7-9
d_call: NA
clone_size: NA
cdr3_nt: TGTGCCAGCAGTCCACAGGACTTCATGAACACTGAAGCTTTCTTT
cdr3_aa: CASSPQDFMNTEAFF

j_call: TRBJ1-2
v_call: TRBV11-3
d_call: NA
clone_size: NA
cdr3_nt: TGTGCCAGCAGCTTAGGGGCGAATGGCTACACCTTC
cdr3_aa: CASSLGANGYTF

j_call: TRBJ1-2
v_call: TRBV14
d_call: NA
clone_size: NA
cdr3_nt: TGTGCCAGCAGCCAAGGCCAGGGCCGTAGTGAGGGCTACACCTTC
cdr3_aa: CASSQGQGRSEGYTF

j_call: TRBJ2-1
v_call: TRBV7-2
d_call: TRBD1
clone_size: NA
cdr3_nt: TGTGCCAGCACCAATCAAGACAGGGTCTACAATGAGCAGTTCTTC
cdr3_aa: CASTNQDRVYNEQFF

j_call: TRBJ1-6
v_call: TRBV19
d_call: NA
clone_size: NA
cdr3_nt: TGTGCCAGCGGTATGGACCAAAACGGGTCACCCCTCCACTTT
cdr3_aa: CASGMDQNGSPLHF

j_call: TRBJ1-1
v_call: TRBV6-1
d_call: NA
clone_size: few
cdr3_nt: TGTGCCAGCAGTGCCAGTATGAACACTGAAGCTTTCTTT
cdr3_aa: CASSASMNTEAFF

j_call: TRBJ2-5
v_call: TRBV6-5
d_call: TRBD2
clone_size: NA
cdr3_nt: TGTGCCAGCAGTTACCTTGTAGCGGGGGGTAGGTCCCAGTACTTC
cdr3_aa: CASSYLVAGGRSQYF

j_call: TRBJ1-6
v_call: TRBV6-5
d_call: NA
clone_size: NA
cdr3_nt: TGTGCCAGCAGTTTCCAAAATTCACCCCTCCACTTT
cdr3_aa: CASSFQNSPLHF

j_call: TRBJ2-3
v_call: TRBV28
d_call: TRBD2
clone_size: NA
cdr3_nt: TGTGCCAGCAGCTTAAGCGGGGGGGCCAAAGATACGCAGTATTTT
cdr3_aa: CASSLSGGAKDTQYF

j_call: TRBJ1-2
v_call: TRBV28
d_call: NA
clone_size: NA
cdr3_nt: TGTGCCAGCAGTTACGGGGGCTACACCTTC
cdr3_aa: CASSYGGYTF

j_call: TRBJ2-3
v_call: TRBV28
d_call: TRBD2
clone_size: NA
cdr3_nt: TGTGCCAGCAGCTCCCCCGCCCGGGGGGGGCCTAGTACGCAGTATTTT
cdr3_aa: CASSSPARGGPSTQYF

j_call: TRBJ2-7
v_call: TRBV27
d_call: TRBD1
clone_size: NA
cdr3_nt: TGTGCCAGCAGCTGGACAGGGGGGAATTACGAGCAGTACTTC
cdr3_aa: CASSWTGGNYEQYF

j_call: TRBJ2-3
v_call: TRBV11-3
d_call: NA
clone_size: NA
cdr3_nt: TGTGCCAGCAGCTTAGCGTCCGGGGTGAATACGCAGTATTTT
cdr3_aa: CASSLASGVNTQYF

j_call: TRBJ2-4
v_call: TRBV5-4
d_call: NA
clone_size: once
cdr3_nt: TGTGCCAGCAGCTTCGACAGGCTGAACATTCAGTACTTC
cdr3_aa: CASSFDRLNIQYF

j_call: TRBJ1-1
v_call: TRBV6-1
d_call: NA
clone_size: NA
cdr3_nt: TGTGCCAGCAGTGGAAAAAGGGTAACTGAAGCTTTCTTT
cdr3_aa: CASSGKRVTEAFF

j_call: TRBJ2-2
v_call: TRBV19
d_call: NA
clone_size: NA
cdr3_nt: TGTGCCAGTAACAGGGCGAACACCGGGGAGCTGTTTTTT
cdr3_aa: CASNRANTGELFF

j_call: TRBJ2-2
v_call: TRBV5-8
d_call: TRBD1
clone_size: NA
cdr3_nt: TGTGCCAGTTACCCCAGGGGGCAAGCCGGGGAGCTGTTTTTT
cdr3_aa: CASYPRGQAGELFF

j_call: TRBJ2-2
v_call: TRBV7-9
d_call: NA
clone_size: once
cdr3_nt: TGTGCCAGCAGCTTGGGGGAGAACACCGGGGAGCTGTTTTTT
cdr3_aa: CASSLGENTGELFF

j_call: TRBJ2-3
v_call: TRBV23-1
d_call: TRBD2
clone_size: NA
cdr3_nt: TGCGCCAGCAGTCACCGCAAACTAGCGGGGGGGCCAGATACGCAGTATTTT
cdr3_aa: CASSHRKLAGGPDTQYF

j_call: TRBJ1-2
v_call: TRBV7-8
d_call: NA
clone_size: few
cdr3_nt: TGTGCCAGCAGCTTAGGTAGGGAGGACTATGGCTACACCTTC
cdr3_aa: CASSLGREDYGYTF

j_call: TRBJ1-2
v_call: TRBV6-5
d_call: NA
clone_size: NA
cdr3_nt: TGTGCCAGCAGTTACTCCGAGGGGCCGGCTAACTATGGCTACACCTTC
cdr3_aa: CASSYSEGPANYGYTF

j_call: TRBJ2-1
v_call: TRBV29-1
d_call: TRBD2
clone_size: once
cdr3_nt: TGCAGCGTTGAAAGGGGACTAGGGTACAATGAGCAGTTCTTC
cdr3_aa: CSVERGLGYNEQFF

j_call: TRBJ1-1
v_call: TRBV6-5
d_call: NA
clone_size: NA
cdr3_nt: TGTGCCAGCAGATCAGCGACAGGGAACACTGAAGCTTTCTTT
cdr3_aa: CASRSATGNTEAFF

j_call: TRBJ1-1
v_call: TRBV9
d_call: NA
clone_size: NA
cdr3_nt: TGTGCCAGCAGCCCCAGCCTGAACACTGAAGCTTTCTTT
cdr3_aa: CASSPSLNTEAFF